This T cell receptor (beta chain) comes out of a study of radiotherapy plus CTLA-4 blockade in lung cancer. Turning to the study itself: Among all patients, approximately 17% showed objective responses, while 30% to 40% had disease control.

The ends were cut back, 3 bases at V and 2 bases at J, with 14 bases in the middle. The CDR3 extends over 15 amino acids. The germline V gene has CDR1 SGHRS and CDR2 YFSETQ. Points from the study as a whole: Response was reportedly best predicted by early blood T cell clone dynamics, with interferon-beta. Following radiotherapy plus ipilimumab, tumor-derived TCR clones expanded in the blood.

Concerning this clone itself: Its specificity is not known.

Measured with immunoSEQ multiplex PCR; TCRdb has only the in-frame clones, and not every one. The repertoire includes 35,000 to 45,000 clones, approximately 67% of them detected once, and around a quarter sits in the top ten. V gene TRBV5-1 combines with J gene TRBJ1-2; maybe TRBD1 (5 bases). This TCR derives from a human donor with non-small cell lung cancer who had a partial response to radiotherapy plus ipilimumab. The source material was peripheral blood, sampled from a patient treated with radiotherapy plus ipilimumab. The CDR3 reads CASSSRQSRNYGYTF. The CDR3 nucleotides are TGCGCCAGCAGCTCGAGACAGTCAAGAAACTATGGCTACACCTTC.